These 8 T cell receptor beta chains were all obtained from the same sample, sequenced in a study of blood T cell repertoires in COVID-19. TCRdb's copy holds only in-frame clones and misses some; the assay was immunoSEQ multiplex PCR. The sample holds some 300,000 clones, around 84% seen once. The specimen sequenced was PBMCs or T cells enriched from blood (not recorded which). Receptors originate from a man aged 25 to 40 who had recovered from COVID-19.

The rearrangement links TRBV4-1 to TRBJ1-5; D is perhaps TRBD1 (5 bases). The CDR3 length is 15 residues. The germline V gene encodes CDR1 MGHRA and CDR2 YSYEKL. Trimming removed 1 base from V and 4 bases from J, with 11 bases in between. CDR3 region: CASSQAGITNQPQHF. The CDR3 DNA is TGCGCCAGCAGCCAAGCAGGGATTACTAATCAGCCCCAGCATTTT.

The rearrangement joins TRBV11-3 to TRBJ2-3; a weak D match, TRBD2 (6 bases). The CDR3 runs 16 residues. The germline V and J ends were trimmed by 5 bases and 2 bases, with 17 bases remaining between them. Germline V gene sequence: CDR1 SGHNT, CDR2 YENEEA. The CDR3 loop reads CASSLPDYNSTDTQYF. For the CDR3, the DNA is TGTGCCAGCAGCCTGCCGGACTATAACTCCACAGATACGCAGTATTTT.

CDR3 in DNA: TGCGCCAGCAGCTTGTGGGGCAGGACTGAAGCTTTCTTT. Translating it yields CASSLWGRTEAFF. The V call is TRBV5-1, the J call TRBJ1-1; tentative D call: TRBD1 (5 bases). With 1 base removed from V and 5 bases from J, the gap between germline ends came to 9 bases. The germline V gene has CDR1 SGHRS and CDR2 YFSETQ. CDR3 length equals 13 residues.

This sequence joins TRBV18 and TRBJ2-5, with D tentatively TRBD2 (6 bases). Trimming left V 5 bases short and J 3 bases short, with 13 bases between. CDR1 KGHSH and CDR2 LQKENI come from the germline V gene. The CDR3 sequence is 14 residues long. The CDR3: CASSSGLGKETQYF. The CDR3 nucleotides are TGTGCCAGCTCATCGGGACTGGGCAAAGAGACCCAGTACTTC.

The chain combines TRBV19 with TRBJ1-5, with 7 bases aligning to TRBD1. CDR1 and CDR2 from the germline V gene are LNHDA and SQIVND (reference sequence). V trimming: 3 bases; J trimming: 0 bases; junction bases outside the gene matches: 5. CDR3 length equals 16 residues. CDR3 protein: CASSMLGGHSNQPQHF. For the CDR3, the DNA is TGTGCCAGTAGTATGTTAGGGGGCCATAGCAATCAGCCCCAGCATTTT.

The J gene is TRBJ1-4, the V gene TRBV11-2; D unclear. The CDR3 length is 14 residues. Germline-derived CDR1 and CDR2 are SGHAT and FQNNGV. Trimming took off 4 bases at V and 10 bases at J, with 16 bases between the two ends. CDR3 nucleotide sequence: TGTGCCAGCAGCTCAAGGACGGCGGCGGGAAAACTGTTTTTT. Translation: CASSSRTAAGKLFF.

The gene calls are TRBV29-1 and TRBJ1-2; 11 bases are shared with TRBD1. CDR3 length: 13 residues. The germline gives CDR1 SQVTM, CDR2 ANQGSEA. The trim removed 6 bases at V and 6 bases at J, leaving 6 bases unmatched. The CDR3 protein is CSVGPGQGDGYTF. DNA of the CDR3: TGCAGCGTCGGACCGGGACAGGGGGATGGCTACACCTTC.

The rearrangement joins TRBV18 to TRBJ2-1; TRBD2 aligns across 8 bases. The CDR3 covers 16 residues. J was trimmed by 7 bases and V by 3 bases; bases with no gene match: 11. Germline V CDR1 and CDR2: KGHSH, LQKENI. CDR3 residues: CASSPRTGGSDNEQFF. The CDR3 nucleotides read TGTGCCAGCTCACCTCGCACGGGAGGGTCGGATAATGAGCAGTTCTTC.